This T cell receptor (beta chain) was captured in a study of blood T cells in healthy people across ages. Study background: When template switching was applied, about one barcoded beta molecule was captured per two T cells.

Each sample had at least 6 million PBMCs isolated. Germline assignment: CDR1 DFQATT and CDR2 SNEGSKA (reference sequence). The CDR3 is 14 residues long. The ends were cut back, 0 bases at V and 10 bases at J, with 16 bases in the middle. Sample-barcoded 5' priming and a J-beta primer mix drove a second PCR of roughly 6 to 12 cycles. TCRdb passed the 5' RACE reads through MiXCR, listing each CDR3 protein once. The table has hundreds of thousands of distinct CDR3 sequences, 32% seen once. Sequenced: blood. J is TRBJ2-1 and V is TRBV20-1, with D possibly being TRBD2 (5 bases). The receptor was isolated from a woman aged 80 or over in good health. DNA for the CDR3: TGCAGTGCTAGAGATTTTGAGGGTATCGGGGAGCAGTTCTTC. This translates into CSARDFEGIGEQFF.